The sequence of this T cell receptor beta chain was determined in a study of immune heterogeneity within non-small cell lung tumors. The TCR beta CDR3 region underwent multiplex PCR amplification with 32 V and 13 J primers. TCRdb processed the multiplex PCR reads anew with MiXCR; each CDR3 protein has one entry. There are more than 3,500 distinct CDR3 sequences in the sample; 20% to 25% occur only once, and about 8.5% lies in the top ten. In its sample, this clonotype ranks as medium-sized. The antigen remains unidentified. Template material for each sample was around 630 ng of bulk tumor genomic DNA. During surgery, several far-apart biopsies were obtained from every primary tumor. Newly diagnosed with untreated non-small cell lung cancer, the patients underwent curative surgery. Study results and caveats: Statistically, local T-cell clonality exhibited a moderate yet significant correlation with local tumor mutational burden (R about 0.3). Identical dominant CDR3 beta clonotypes spanned tumor sites within a patient, beside site-unique high-frequency clones.

Per the germline V gene, CDR1 is MNHNS and CDR2 is SASEGT. Between the trimmed V and J ends, which lost 7 bases and 3 bases, there was a span of 19 bases. The CDR3 loop spans 16 amino acids. This receptor was taken from a man aged 65 to 85 with non-small cell lung cancer. The sample taken for sequencing was lung tumor tissue. The rearrangement uses TRBV6-1 and TRBJ1-5; D might be TRBD1 (6 bases). CDR3 amino acids: CASMRGPGAVNQPQHF. DNA of the CDR3: TGTGCCAGCATGAGGGGACCAGGGGCAGTCAATCAGCCCCAGCATTTT.